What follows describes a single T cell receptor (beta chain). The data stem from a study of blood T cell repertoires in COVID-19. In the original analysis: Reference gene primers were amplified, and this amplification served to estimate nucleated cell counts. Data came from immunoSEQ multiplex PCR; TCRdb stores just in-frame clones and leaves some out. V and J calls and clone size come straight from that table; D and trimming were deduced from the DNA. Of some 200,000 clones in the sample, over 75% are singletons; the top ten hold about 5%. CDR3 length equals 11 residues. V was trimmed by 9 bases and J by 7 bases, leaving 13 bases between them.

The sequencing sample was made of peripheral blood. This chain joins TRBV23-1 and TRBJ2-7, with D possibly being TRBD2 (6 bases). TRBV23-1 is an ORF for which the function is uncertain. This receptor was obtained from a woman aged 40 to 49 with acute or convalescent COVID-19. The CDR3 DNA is TGCGCCAGACAAGACCGGGGGGAGCAGTACGTC. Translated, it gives CARQDRGEQYV.